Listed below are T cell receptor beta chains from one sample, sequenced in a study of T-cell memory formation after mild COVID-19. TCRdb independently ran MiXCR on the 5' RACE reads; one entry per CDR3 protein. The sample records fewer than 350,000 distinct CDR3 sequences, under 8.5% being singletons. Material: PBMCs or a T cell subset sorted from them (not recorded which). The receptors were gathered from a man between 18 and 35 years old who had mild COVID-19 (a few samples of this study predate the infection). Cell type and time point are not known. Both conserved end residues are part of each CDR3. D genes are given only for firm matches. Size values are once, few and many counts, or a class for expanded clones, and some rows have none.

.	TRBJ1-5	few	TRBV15	CATSRGSTASNQPQHF	TGTGCCACCAGCAGAGGGTCTACAGCGAGCAATCAGCCCCAGCATTTT
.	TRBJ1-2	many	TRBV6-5	CASSYMRGSTNYGYTF	TGTGCCAGCAGTTACATGCGGGGCTCGACTAACTATGGCTACACCTTC
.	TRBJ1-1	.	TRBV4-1	CASSQDLGRGTTEAFF	TGCGCCAGCAGCCAAGATCTAGGTAGGGGGACCACTGAAGCTTTCTTT
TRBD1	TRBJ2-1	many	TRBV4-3	CASSQEPGGVKNEQFF	TGCGCCAGCAGCCAAGAGCCAGGGGGCGTCAAGAATGAGCAGTTCTTC
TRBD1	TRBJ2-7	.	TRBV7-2	CASSRSGGDQYF	TGTGCCAGCAGCCGTTCAGGGGGCGACCAGTACTTC
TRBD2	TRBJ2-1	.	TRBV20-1	CSARRVAGGPEQFF	TGCAGTGCTAGGCGGGTAGCGGGGGGGCCGGAGCAGTTCTTC
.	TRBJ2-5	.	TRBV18	CASSPVQEAAGSTQYF	TGTGCCAGCTCACCAGTCCAGGAAGCGGCGGGGTCGACCCAGTACTTC
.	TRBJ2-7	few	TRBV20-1	CSARDWVSGSTDYEQYF	TGCAGTGCTAGAGATTGGGTCAGCGGATCCACTGACTACGAGCAGTACTTC
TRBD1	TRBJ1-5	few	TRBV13	CASSPETGQGNQPQHF	TGTGCCAGCAGCCCGGAAACCGGACAGGGTAATCAGCCCCAGCATTTT
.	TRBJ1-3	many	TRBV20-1	CSARDLRGQGDTIYF	TGCAGTGCTAGAGATCTCCGGGGGCAAGGGGACACCATATATTTT
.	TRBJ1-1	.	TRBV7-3	CASSPSSARNTEAFF	TGTGCCAGCAGCCCCTCGTCGGCGAGGAACACTGAAGCTTTCTTT
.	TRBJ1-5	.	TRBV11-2	CASSLDSVYSNQPQHF	TGTGCCAGCAGCTTAGACAGTGTCTATAGCAATCAGCCCCAGCATTTT
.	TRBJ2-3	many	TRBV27	CASRLNRVDTDTQYF	TGTGCCAGCAGGTTAAACAGGGTGGACACAGATACGCAGTATTTT
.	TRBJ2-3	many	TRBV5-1	CASSYWGSDTQYF	TGCGCCAGCAGTTATTGGGGTTCAGATACGCAGTATTTT
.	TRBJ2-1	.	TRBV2	CASSEGLGGGNEQFF	TGTGCCAGCAGTGAAGGGCTAGGTGGGGGCAATGAGCAGTTCTTC
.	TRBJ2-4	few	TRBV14	CASSQAGVAKNIQYF	TGTGCCAGCAGCCAAGCCGGGGTAGCCAAAAACATTCAGTACTTC
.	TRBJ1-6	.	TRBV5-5	CASSYLWGGKDSPLHF	TGTGCCAGCAGCTACCTCTGGGGGGGCAAAGATTCACCCCTCCACTTT
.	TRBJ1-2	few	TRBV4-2	CASSQDRADYGYTF	TGTGCCAGCAGCCAAGATAGGGCCGACTATGGCTACACCTTC
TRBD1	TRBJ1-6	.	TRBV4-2	CASSGLEQGTNSYNSPLHF	TGTGCCAGCAGTGGGTTAGAACAGGGGACTAACTCCTATAATTCACCCCTCCACTTT
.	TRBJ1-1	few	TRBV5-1	CASSLSTERGTEAFF	TGCGCCAGCAGCTTGTCGACGGAAAGGGGGACTGAAGCTTTCTTT
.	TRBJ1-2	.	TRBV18	CASSPGAGNYYTF	TGTGCCAGCTCACCTGGGGCAGGGAACTACTACACCTTC
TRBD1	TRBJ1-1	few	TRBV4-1	CASSHRQGANTEAFF	TGCGCCAGCAGCCATAGACAGGGGGCGAACACTGAAGCTTTCTTT
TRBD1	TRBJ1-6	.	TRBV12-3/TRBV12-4	CASRTGAFGWSPLHF	TGTGCCAGCAGAACAGGGGCCTTCGGGTGGTCACCCCTCCACTTT
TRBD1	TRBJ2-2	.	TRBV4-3	CASRKGAASNTGELFF	TGCGCCAGCAGAAAGGGGGCAGCCTCGAACACCGGGGAGCTGTTTTTT
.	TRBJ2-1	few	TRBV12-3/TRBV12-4	CASTMGRSSYNEQFF	TGTGCCAGCACCATGGGTAGATCCTCCTACAATGAGCAGTTCTTC
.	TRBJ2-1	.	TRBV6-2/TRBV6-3	CASSKRTDLDEQFF	TGTGCCAGCAGTAAAAGGACAGACTTGGATGAGCAGTTCTTC
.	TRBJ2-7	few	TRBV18	CASSASRTPSPSYEQYF	TGTGCCAGCTCCGCAAGCCGTACACCGTCCCCCTCCTACGAGCAGTACTTC
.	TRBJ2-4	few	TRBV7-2	CASSHGGNIQYF	TGTGCCAGCAGCCACGGGGGAAACATTCAGTACTTC
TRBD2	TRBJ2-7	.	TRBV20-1	CSARRGGGFSYEQYF	TGCAGTGCTAGAAGGGGCGGGGGGTTCTCCTACGAGCAGTACTTC
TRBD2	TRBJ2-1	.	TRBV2	CASRTGLAGGLLNEQFF	TGTGCCAGCAGGACGGGACTAGCGGGGGGGTTGCTCAATGAGCAGTTCTTC
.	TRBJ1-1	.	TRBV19	CASSIEFEAFF	TGTGCCAGTAGTATAGAGTTTGAAGCTTTCTTT
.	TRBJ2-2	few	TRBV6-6	CASSDYSEAGELFF	TGTGCCAGCAGTGACTACTCCGAGGCCGGGGAGCTGTTTTTT
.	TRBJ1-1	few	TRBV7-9	CASSLGRANTEAFF	TGTGCCAGCAGCTTAGGACGGGCCAACACTGAAGCTTTCTTT